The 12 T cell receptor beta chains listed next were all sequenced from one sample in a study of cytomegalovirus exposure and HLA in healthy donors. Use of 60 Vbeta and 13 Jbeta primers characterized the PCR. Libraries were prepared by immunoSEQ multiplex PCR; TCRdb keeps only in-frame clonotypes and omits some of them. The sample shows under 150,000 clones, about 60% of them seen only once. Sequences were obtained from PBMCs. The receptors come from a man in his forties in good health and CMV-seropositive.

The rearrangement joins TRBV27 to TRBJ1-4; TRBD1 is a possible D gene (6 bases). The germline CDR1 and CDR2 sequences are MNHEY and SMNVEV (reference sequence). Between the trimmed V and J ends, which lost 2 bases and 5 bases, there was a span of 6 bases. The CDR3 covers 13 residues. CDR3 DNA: TGTGCCAGCAGTTTAGGGACAAATGAAAAACTGTTTTTT. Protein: CASSLGTNEKLFF.

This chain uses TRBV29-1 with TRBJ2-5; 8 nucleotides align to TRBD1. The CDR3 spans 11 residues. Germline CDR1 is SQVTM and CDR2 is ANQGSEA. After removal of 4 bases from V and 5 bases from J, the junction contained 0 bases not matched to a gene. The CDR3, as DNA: TGCAGCGTTGGACAGGGGGAGACCCAGTACTTC. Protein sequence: CSVGQGETQYF.

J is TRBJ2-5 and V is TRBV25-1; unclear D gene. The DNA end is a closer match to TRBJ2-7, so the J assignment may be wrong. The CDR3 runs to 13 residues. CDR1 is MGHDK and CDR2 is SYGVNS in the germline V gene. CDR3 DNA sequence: TGTGCCAGCAGTGACCCCTATCCCTACGAGCAGTACTTC. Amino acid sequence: CASSDPYPYEQYF.

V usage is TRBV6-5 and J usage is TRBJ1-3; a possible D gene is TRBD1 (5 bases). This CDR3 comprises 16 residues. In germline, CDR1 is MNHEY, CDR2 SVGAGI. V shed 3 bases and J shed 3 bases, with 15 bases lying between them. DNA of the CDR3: TGTGCCAGCAGTTATGCGCAGGGAAGTAGTGGAAACACCATATATTTT. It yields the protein CASSYAQGSSGNTIYF.

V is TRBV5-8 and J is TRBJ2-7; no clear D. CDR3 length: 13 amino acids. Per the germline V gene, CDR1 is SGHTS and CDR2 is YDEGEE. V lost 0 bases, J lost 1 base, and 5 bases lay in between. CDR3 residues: CASSLGQSYEQYF. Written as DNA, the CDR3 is TGTGCCAGCAGCTTGGGGCAGTCCTACGAGCAGTACTTC. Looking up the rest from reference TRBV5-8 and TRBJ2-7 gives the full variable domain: EAGVTQSPTHLIKTRGQQATLRCSPISGHTSVYWYQQALGLGLQFLLWYDEGEERNRGNFPPRFSGRQFPNYSSELNVNALELEDSALYLCASSLGQSYEQYFGPGTRLTVT.

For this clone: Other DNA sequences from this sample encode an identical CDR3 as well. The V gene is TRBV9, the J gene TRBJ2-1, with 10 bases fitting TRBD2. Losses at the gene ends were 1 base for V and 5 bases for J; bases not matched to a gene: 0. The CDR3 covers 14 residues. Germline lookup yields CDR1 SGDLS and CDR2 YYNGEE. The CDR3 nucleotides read TGTGCCAGCAGCGTAACTAGCGGGAACAATGAGCAGTTCTTC. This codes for CASSVTSGNNEQFF.

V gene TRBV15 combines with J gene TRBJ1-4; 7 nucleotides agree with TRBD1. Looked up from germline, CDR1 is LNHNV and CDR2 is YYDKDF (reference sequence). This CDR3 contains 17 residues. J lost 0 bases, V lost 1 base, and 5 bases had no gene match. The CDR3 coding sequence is TGTGCCACCAGCAGAGGGACAGGCTCCGCAACTAATGAAAAACTGTTTTTT. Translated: CATSRGTGSATNEKLFF.

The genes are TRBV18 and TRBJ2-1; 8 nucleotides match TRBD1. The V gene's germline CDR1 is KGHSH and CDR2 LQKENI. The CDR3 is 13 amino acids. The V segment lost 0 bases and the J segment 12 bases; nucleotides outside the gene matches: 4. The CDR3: CASSPPLGQGQFF. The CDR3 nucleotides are TGTGCCAGCTCACCACCGCTTGGACAGGGGCAGTTCTTC. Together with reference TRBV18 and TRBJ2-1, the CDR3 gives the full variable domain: NAGVMQNPRHLVRRRGQEARLRCSPMKGHSHVYWYRQLPEEGLKFMVYLQKENIIDESGMPKERFSAEFPKEGPSILRIQQVVRGDSAAYFCASSPPLGQGQFFGPGTRLTVL.

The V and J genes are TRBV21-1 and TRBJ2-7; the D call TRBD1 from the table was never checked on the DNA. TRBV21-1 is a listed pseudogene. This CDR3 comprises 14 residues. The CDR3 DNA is TGTGCCAGCAGCGGACAGGGTGGAGAATACGAGCAGTACTTC. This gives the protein CASSGQGGEYEQYF.

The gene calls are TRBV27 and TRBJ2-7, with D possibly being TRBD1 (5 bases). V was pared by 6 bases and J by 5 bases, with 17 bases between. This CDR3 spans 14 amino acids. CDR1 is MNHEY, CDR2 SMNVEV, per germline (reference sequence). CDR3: CASSLQVPWNEQYF. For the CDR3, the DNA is TGTGCCAGCAGCCTACAGGTGCCATGGAACGAGCAGTACTTC.

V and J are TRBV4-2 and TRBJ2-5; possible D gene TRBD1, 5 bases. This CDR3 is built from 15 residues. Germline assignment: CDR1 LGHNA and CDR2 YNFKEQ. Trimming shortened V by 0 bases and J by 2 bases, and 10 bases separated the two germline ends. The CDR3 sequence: CASSQDLQVQETQYF. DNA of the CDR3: TGTGCCAGCAGCCAAGATCTACAGGTTCAAGAGACCCAGTACTTC.

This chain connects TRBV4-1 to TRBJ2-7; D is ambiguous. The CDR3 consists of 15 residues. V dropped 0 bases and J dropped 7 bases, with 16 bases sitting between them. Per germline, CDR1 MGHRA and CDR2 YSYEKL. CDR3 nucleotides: TGCGCCAGCAGCCAAGATCTCGGCCAGGCTTGGGAGCAGTACTTC. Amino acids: CASSQDLGQAWEQYF.